This is a list of T cell receptor beta chains from one sample in a study of long-term antiretroviral therapy in people with HIV. Sequenced by immunoSEQ multiplex PCR; TCRdb stores in-frame clones only, minus some. The table includes roughly 40,000 clones, approximately 94% detected once. The input for sequencing was unsorted PBMCs, taken approximately 9.5 years after starting antiretroviral therapy. Receptor source: a man aged 25-45 years with HIV. Each CDR3 is given with its conserved first and last residue. The order of the fields is V gene, J gene, D gene, clone size, CDR3 protein, CDR3 DNA. The D gene is left open where the match is weak. Only part of the rows carry a size: once, few, many, or a class if the clone is expanded.

>TRBV16|TRBJ1-6|NA|NA
CASTGQRNSPLHF
TGTGCCAGCACCGGGCAACGTAATTCACCCCTCCACTTT
>TRBV5-1|TRBJ2-3|TRBD2|NA
CASSLARLAGGQSDTQYF
TGCGCCAGCAGCTTGGCCAGACTAGCGGGGGGGCAATCAGATACGCAGTATTTT
>TRBV6-5|TRBJ2-2|NA|NA
CASSLATPGAGELFF
TGTGCCAGCAGTTTAGCGACCCCGGGGGCCGGGGAGCTGTTTTTT
>TRBV7-9|TRBJ1-5|NA|NA
CATGGLSNQPQHF
TGTGCCACTGGGGGACTGAGCAATCAGCCCCAGCATTTT
>TRBV30|TRBJ1-1|NA|NA
CAWRGQVNTEAFF
TGTGCCTGGAGAGGGCAGGTTAACACTGAAGCTTTCTTT
>TRBV6-1|TRBJ2-3|NA|NA
CASELGGRADTQYF
TGTGCCAGCGAGTTGGGGGGCAGGGCAGATACGCAGTATTTT
>TRBV6-1|TRBJ2-3|NA|once
CASSENSPGTDTQYF
TGTGCCAGCAGTGAAAACAGCCCCGGCACAGATACGCAGTATTTT
>TRBV10-2|TRBJ2-3|NA|NA
CASSWGAPTDTQYF
TGCGCCAGCAGTTGGGGGGCGCCCACAGATACGCAGTATTTT
>TRBV2|TRBJ1-2|TRBD1|NA
CANGQDRYTF
TGTGCCAACGGACAGGACCGATACACCTTC
>TRBV11-2|TRBJ2-7|NA|NA
CASSFDSLFYEQYF
TGTGCCAGCAGCTTCGACTCTCTGTTCTACGAGCAGTACTTC
>TRBV5-6|TRBJ2-3|TRBD2|NA
CASSSQTSGGRLDTQYF
TGTGCCAGCAGCTCCCAGACTAGCGGGGGGCGTCTAGATACGCAGTATTTT
>TRBV28|TRBJ2-3|NA|NA
CASGTREDTQYF
TGTGCCAGCGGAACTAGGGAAGATACGCAGTATTTT
>TRBV25-1|TRBJ1-1|NA|NA
CASKAGNTEAFF
TGTGCCAGCAAGGCGGGGAACACTGAAGCTTTCTTT
>TRBV11-3|TRBJ2-3|NA|NA
CASSPGVGPDTQYF
TGTGCCAGCAGCCCGGGAGTAGGCCCAGATACGCAGTATTTT
>TRBV5-1|TRBJ1-5|NA|NA
CASSLMTGSNQPQHF
TGCGCCAGCAGCTTGATGACGGGTAGCAATCAGCCCCAGCATTTT
>TRBV5-1|TRBJ1-1|NA|NA
CASSKNAGVLNTEAFF
TGCGCCAGCAGCAAAAATGCGGGGGTGCTGAACACTGAAGCTTTCTTT
>TRBV6-5|TRBJ2-5|NA|NA
CATFPSGQETQYF
TGTGCCACCTTCCCCAGCGGACAAGAGACCCAGTACTTC
>TRBV6-1|TRBJ1-6|NA|NA
CASSRGYNNSPLHF
TGTGCCAGCAGTCGAGGGTACAATAATTCACCCCTCCACTTT
>TRBV29-1|TRBJ1-2|TRBD1|NA
CSVWTGALYGYTF
TGCAGCGTTTGGACAGGAGCCTTGTATGGCTACACCTTC
>TRBV19|TRBJ1-6|NA|NA
CASSIGKRGSSPLHF
TGTGCCAGTAGTATAGGCAAGCGGGGAAGTTCACCCCTCCACTTT
>TRBV2|TRBJ1-5|NA|NA
CASSFGSNQPQHF
TGTGCCAGCAGCTTCGGTAGCAATCAGCCCCAGCATTTT
>TRBV5-1|TRBJ1-1|NA|NA
CASSPTNTEAFF
TGCGCCAGCAGCCCTACGAACACTGAAGCTTTCTTT
>TRBV6-1|TRBJ2-5|NA|NA
CASSEEGQETQYF
TGTGCCAGCAGTGAAGAGGGCCAAGAGACCCAGTACTTC
>TRBV10-3|TRBJ2-5|NA|NA
CAISDPSPGETQYF
TGTGCCATCAGTGATCCCTCCCCAGGGGAGACCCAGTACTTC
>TRBV4-1|TRBJ1-2|NA|NA
CASSNNVQGPGYTF
TGCGCCAGCAGCAACAATGTTCAGGGACCTGGCTACACCTTC
>TRBV11-2|TRBJ1-2|TRBD1|NA
CASSLGQGAYGYTF
TGTGCCAGCAGCCTCGGACAGGGAGCCTATGGCTACACCTTC
>TRBV27|TRBJ1-5|TRBD1|NA
CASSLRGPSRGITPQHF
TGTGCCAGCAGTTTGAGGGGGCCAAGTAGGGGGATAACGCCCCAGCATTTT
>TRBV29-1|TRBJ1-2|NA|once
CSVYNYGYTF
TGCAGCGTCTATAACTATGGCTACACCTTC
>TRBV5-1|TRBJ2-6|NA|NA
CASSFINPSGANVLTF
TGCGCCAGCAGCTTTATAAACCCCTCTGGGGCCAACGTCCTGACTTTC
>TRBV12-2|TRBJ1-2|NA|NA
CASRSIHGYTF
TGTGCAAGTCGCTCCATCCATGGCTACACCTTC
>TRBV28|TRBJ2-3|NA|NA
CASSLRGVLGPDTQYF
TGTGCCAGCAGTTTAAGGGGAGTACTGGGCCCAGATACGCAGTATTTT
>TRBV6-1|TRBJ1-1|TRBD1|NA
CASRTYRGQSTEAFF
TGTGCCAGCAGGACCTACAGGGGGCAGAGCACTGAAGCTTTCTTT
>TRBV4-1|TRBJ2-3|TRBD2|NA
CASSQPYLAGGPSTQYF
TGCGCCAGCAGCCAGCCTTATTTAGCGGGGGGCCCTAGTACGCAGTATTTT
>TRBV6-1|TRBJ1-5|TRBD1|NA
CASSEVAQGQGGQPQHF
TGTGCCAGCAGTGAAGTGGCTCAGGGACAGGGCGGACAGCCCCAGCATTTT
>TRBV5-4|TRBJ1-3|NA|NA
CASSLNRGGSGNTIYF
TGTGCCAGCAGCTTGAACAGAGGGGGATCTGGAAACACCATATATTTT
>TRBV25-1|TRBJ1-2|NA|NA
CASSPNSIAYGYTF
TGTGCCAGCAGTCCCAATTCAATAGCCTATGGCTACACCTTC
>TRBV6-5|TRBJ2-2|TRBD2|NA
CASSYGTSYTGELFF
TGTGCCAGCAGTTACGGGACTAGCTACACCGGGGAGCTGTTTTTT
>TRBV6-5|TRBJ1-5|NA|NA
CASSYSGASNQPQHF
TGTGCCAGCAGTTACTCGGGGGCTAGCAATCAGCCCCAGCATTTT
>TRBV27|TRBJ2-3|NA|NA
CASSTLRARTQYF
TGTGCCAGCAGTACACTCAGGGCCCGTACGCAGTATTTT
>TRBV6-1|TRBJ1-2|NA|NA
CASTVDYGYTF
TGTGCCAGCACTGTAGATTATGGCTACACCTTC
>TRBV2|TRBJ1-4|NA|NA
CASSATVATNEKLFF
TGTGCCAGCAGTGCGACGGTTGCAACTAATGAAAAACTGTTTTTT
>TRBV28|TRBJ1-1|NA|NA
CASSQSGDRSLRGTEAFF
TGTGCCAGCAGTCAGTCTGGGGACCGCTCTCTGAGGGGCACTGAAGCTTTCTTT
>TRBV6-1|TRBJ2-4|TRBD1|NA
CATRGQVKNIQYF
TGTGCCACTAGGGGGCAGGTCAAAAACATTCAGTACTTC
>TRBV7-9|TRBJ2-3|NA|NA
CASSYGVTDTQYF
TGTGCCAGCAGCTATGGGGTGACGGATACGCAGTATTTT
>TRBV7-3|TRBJ2-1|TRBD2|once
CASAEIAGAYNEQFF
TGTGCCTCCGCGGAGATAGCGGGGGCCTACAATGAGCAGTTCTTC
>TRBV30|TRBJ2-7|NA|NA
CAWSEVGGGILDF
NA
>TRBV14|TRBJ1-6|NA|NA
CASSQERGPYNSPLHF
TGTGCCAGCAGCCAAGAGAGGGGCCCCTATAATTCACCCCTCCACTTT
>TRBV5-1|TRBJ2-1|NA|NA
CASSLEGAEATRQFF
TGCGCCAGCAGCTTGGAAGGAGCGGAAGCCACTAGGCAGTTCTTC
>TRBV27|TRBJ2-1|NA|once
CASSLSPGSNEQFF
TGTGCCAGCAGTTTATCCCCCGGGTCCAATGAGCAGTTCTTC
>TRBV29-1|TRBJ2-7|TRBD1|NA
CSFRTGGNEQYF
TGCAGCTTTCGGACAGGGGGAAACGAGCAGTACTTC
>TRBV2|TRBJ1-2|TRBD1|NA
CASGQGFGAHGYTF
TGTGCCAGCGGACAGGGATTTGGGGCACATGGCTACACCTTC
>TRBV5-4|TRBJ2-5|TRBD1|NA
CASSTRQGGTQYF
TGTGCCAGCAGCACCCGACAGGGGGGGACCCAGTACTTC
>TRBV27|TRBJ1-2|NA|NA
CASKDGTPDGYTF
TGTGCCAGTAAAGACGGGACACCAGATGGCTACACCTTC